The 14 T cell receptor beta chains below come from one sample, sequenced in a study of blood T cell repertoires in COVID-19 (dated by TCRdb to 2020 to 2021). The library was obtained by the immunoSEQ multiplex PCR assay. The clones in this table, taken by TCRdb from immuneACCESS, are in-frame only. Not every clone is retained; where verified, under half of the shortfall comes from an unresolved V gene, and the cause of the rest is unknown. The sample profile shows roughly 24,000 clones; about 92% of them were found once. The top ten clonotypes cover under 8% of the sample. The sequenced material came from peripheral blood. These receptors were collected from a human donor in a cohort sampled during active COVID-19.

The chain joins TRBV3-1 (or the pseudogene TRBV3-2) to TRBJ1-3; 7 bases align to TRBD1. CDR1 and CDR2 (germline): LGHDT, YNNKEL (reference sequence). The trim removed 3 bases at V and 0 bases at J, leaving 5 bases unmatched. The CDR3 spans 16 residues. The CDR3 DNA reads TGTGCCAGCAGCCACCTGGGGACAGACTCTGGAAACACCATATATTTT. Translating it yields CASSHLGTDSGNTIYF.

The V and J genes are TRBV6-5 and TRBJ2-7; D may be TRBD1 (6 bases). V dropped 10 bases and J dropped 5 bases, with 21 bases sitting between them. This CDR3 has 14 residues. The germline V gene encodes CDR1 MNHEY and CDR2 SVGAGI. The CDR3 sequence is CAIYEQGKSDEQYF. The CDR3 DNA reads TGTGCCATCTACGAACAGGGAAAATCGGACGAGCAGTACTTC.

This clone has just a few counts. The chain combines TRBV5-5 with TRBJ2-2; D is uncertain. This CDR3 has 14 residues. The V gene lost 1 base and the J gene lost 4 bases, with 8 bases spanning the gap. Germline CDR1 and CDR2: SGHKS and YYEKEE (reference sequence). DNA for the CDR3: TGTGCCAGCAGCTTGTTTCAGTCCACCGGGGAGCTGTTTTTT. Translation gives CASSLFQSTGELFF.

This chain links TRBV11-1 with TRBJ2-1; 8 nucleotides agree with TRBD2. Trimming took 5 bases from V and 5 from J; bases not matched to a gene: 5. Germline CDR1 and CDR2: SGHAT and FQDESV (reference sequence). This CDR3 spans 14 amino acids. DNA for the CDR3: TGTGCCAGCAGCCCGGGGGGGAGAAACAATGAGCAGTTCTTC. Its translation is CASSPGGRNNEQFF.

The chain is built from TRBV5-1 and TRBJ2-5, with D possibly TRBD2 on 5 matching bases. The CDR3 is 15 residues long. V lost 4 bases, J lost 4 bases, and 17 bases lay in between. In germline, CDR1 is SGHRS, CDR2 YFSETQ. The CDR3 sequence is CASSPSAGNGETQYF. The CDR3 bases are TGCGCCAGCAGCCCCTCCGCGGGTAATGGAGAGACCCAGTACTTC.

The chain combines TRBV4-1 with TRBJ1-2; D call uncertain. CDR3 length: 15 residues. Germline CDR1 reads MGHRA; CDR2 reads YSYEKL. V was clipped by 0 bases and J by 2 bases, with 10 bases between them. CDR3 sequence reads: CASSQESDWNYGYTF. CDR3 DNA: TGCGCCAGCAGCCAAGAATCGGACTGGAACTATGGCTACACCTTC.

The chain has TRBV27 and TRBJ2-1, with TRBD2 as a possible D gene (6 bases). V was pared by 0 bases and J by 6 bases, with 12 bases between. Germline CDR1 MNHEY, CDR2 SMNVEV (reference sequence). This CDR3 has 15 amino acids. DNA of the CDR3: TGTGCCAGCAGTTTATCACTGGGGGGTAGCAATGAGCAGTTCTTC. Its translation: CASSLSLGGSNEQFF.

V and J are TRBV18 and TRBJ2-5, with 7 bases identical to TRBD1. V lost 6 bases and J lost 2; bases outside the gene matches: 3. CDR1 and CDR2 from the germline V gene are KGHSH and LQKENI. The CDR3 length is 13 residues. The CDR3 reads CASSEQGQETQYF. The CDR3 bases are TGTGCCAGCTCGGAACAGGGGCAAGAGACCCAGTACTTC.

This sequence joins TRBV7-6 and TRBJ1-1; TRBD1 might be the D (5 bases). Per the germline V gene, CDR1 is SGHVS and CDR2 is FNYEAQ. V was clipped by 5 bases and J by 2 bases, with 15 bases between them. The length of the CDR3 is 15 residues. CDR3: CASSPSTTVNTEAFF. In DNA form, the CDR3 reads TGTGCCAGCAGCCCGAGTACGACAGTTAACACTGAAGCTTTCTTT.

This sequence joins TRBV24-1 and TRBJ2-2, with TRBD1 identical over 9 bases. The CDR3 contains 18 residues. V lost 3 bases to trimming and J lost 4 bases; unmatched junction nucleotides: 11. Germline V CDR1 and CDR2: KGHDR, SFDVKD. CDR3 in amino acids: CATSDPSGQGRVTGELFF. CDR3 bases: TGTGCCACCAGTGATCCCTCGGGACAGGGAAGGGTCACCGGGGAGCTGTTTTTT.

The V gene is TRBV18, the J gene TRBJ2-1; 7 nucleotides agree with TRBD1. Germline lookup yields CDR1 KGHSH and CDR2 LQKENI. This CDR3 contains 13 residues. V lost 6 bases to trimming and J lost 5 bases; unmatched junction nucleotides: 4. Here the CDR3 DNA reads TGTGCCAGCTCCCGGGACAGCGACAATGAGCAGTTCTTC. This sequence encodes CASSRDSDNEQFF.

The chain couples TRBV5-4 to TRBJ1-2; D unresolved. The V end lost 1 base, the J end lost 2 bases, and 6 bases lay between the germline ends. The length of the CDR3 is 13 residues. CDR1 is SGHNT, CDR2 YYREEE, per germline (reference sequence). CDR3 sequence (DNA): TGTGCCAGCAGCTTGCGACAAAACTATGGCTACACCTTC. Amino acids: CASSLRQNYGYTF. Drawing the rest from reference TRBV5-4 and TRBJ1-2, the complete variable domain is ETGVTQSPTHLIKTRGQQVTLRCSSQSGHNTVSWYQQALGQGPQFIFQYYREEENGRGNFPPRFSGLQFPNYSSELNVNALELDDSALYLCASSLRQNYGYTFGSGTRLTVV.

The chain has TRBV9 and TRBJ1-1; no definite D call. V lost 3 bases, J lost 7 bases, and 10 bases lay in between. The length of the CDR3 is 12 residues. Germline V gene sequence: CDR1 SGDLS, CDR2 YYNGEE. The CDR3: CASSARFGEAFF. DNA for the CDR3: TGTGCCAGCAGCGCCCGATTCGGTGAAGCTTTCTTT.

The chain carries TRBV7-2 and TRBJ2-6; D not certain. V was shortened by 2 bases and J by 1 base, with 18 bases between the two germline ends. The CDR3 consists of 19 residues. Germline-derived CDR1 and CDR2 are SGHTA and FQGNSA. The CDR3 protein is CASSLKERSVVSGANVLTF. CDR3 coding DNA: TGTGCCAGCAGCTTAAAGGAGCGCAGTGTCGTATCTGGGGCCAACGTCCTGACTTTC. The full variable domain, rest sourced from reference TRBV7-2 and TRBJ2-6, is GAGVSQSPSNKVTEKGKDVELRCDPISGHTALYWYRQSLGQGLEFLIYFQGNSAPDKSGLPSDRFSAERTGGSVSTLTIQRTQQEDSAVYLCASSLKERSVVSGANVLTFGAGSRLTVL.